The 24 T cell receptor beta chains below were found in one sample sequenced in a study of technical replicates of blood from several donors. Using immunoSEQ multiplex PCR, the repertoire was profiled, and TCRdb retains in-frame clones only, with some absent. The repertoire holds fewer than 100,000 clones, around 97% seen once, with almost 0.3% in the top ten. The specimen sequenced was T cells isolated from PBMCs. All receptors derive from a human donor in good health.

V is TRBV4-3 and J is TRBJ2-7; 13 bases match TRBD2. The V gene end was trimmed by 5 bases and the J gene end by 4 bases; junction bases not matched to a gene: 11. Germline V lookup: CDR1 LGHNA, CDR2 YSLEER. This CDR3 spans 17 amino acids. The CDR3 loop is CASSAQTSGRSHYEQYF. CDR3 bases: TGCGCCAGCAGCGCGCAGACTAGCGGGAGGTCTCATTACGAGCAGTACTTC.

The chain uses TRBV28 and TRBJ1-2; maybe TRBD1 (5 bases). Trimming left V 6 bases short and J 2 bases short, with 13 bases between. The CDR3 spans 14 residues. The germline CDR1 and CDR2 sequences are MDHEN and SYDVKM. The CDR3: CASSFSGGNYGYTF. The DNA for the CDR3 is TGTGCCAGCAGCTTCTCGGGGGGAAACTATGGCTACACCTTC.

V usage is TRBV5-4 and J usage is TRBJ1-1, with a weak D call TRBD1 (6 bases). CDR3 size: 13 residues. From germline, CDR1 is SGHNT and CDR2 YYREEE (reference sequence). Trimming took off 3 bases at V and 4 bases at J, with 10 bases between the two ends. CDR3 nucleotides: TGTGCCAGCAGCTATACAGGGTTCACTGAAGCTTTCTTT. Translation gives CASSYTGFTEAFF. The full variable domain, its missing parts supplied by reference TRBV5-4 and TRBJ1-1, is ETGVTQSPTHLIKTRGQQVTLRCSSQSGHNTVSWYQQALGQGPQFIFQYYREEENGRGNFPPRFSGLQFPNYSSELNVNALELDDSALYLCASSYTGFTEAFFGQGTRLTVV.

This clone was picked up one time. This chain joins TRBV28 and TRBJ2-5; 7 nucleotides line up with TRBD2. V was pared by 3 bases and J by 4 bases, with 5 bases of the junction left unmatched. The germline V gene encodes CDR1 MDHEN and CDR2 SYDVKM. This CDR3 spans 14 amino acids. The CDR3 sequence: CASSFLRLAETQYF. The CDR3 coding sequence is TGTGCCAGCAGTTTTTTGCGACTAGCAGAGACCCAGTACTTC.

The chain recombines TRBV2 with TRBJ1-1; unclear D gene. This CDR3 is built from 11 residues. Germline V gene lookup returns CDR1 SNHLY and CDR2 FYNNEI. Trimming removed 4 bases from V and 6 bases from J, with 6 bases in between. The CDR3 nucleotides are TGTGCCAGCAGTGTATTCGCTGAAGCTTTCTTT. Its protein product is CASSVFAEAFF.

This chain uses TRBV27 with TRBJ2-5, with TRBD1 matching over 7 bases. CDR3 length equals 16 residues. After removal of 2 bases from V and 4 bases from J, the junction contained 10 bases not matched to a gene. CDR1 MNHEY and CDR2 SMNVEV come from the germline V gene (reference sequence). The CDR3 bases are TGTGCCAGCAGTTTAAAGGCTCAGGGGGTAGGAGAGACCCAGTACTTC. Translated, it gives CASSLKAQGVGETQYF.

The gene calls are TRBV2 and TRBJ1-4; a possible D gene is TRBD1 (5 bases). The V gene's germline CDR1 is SNHLY and CDR2 FYNNEI. This CDR3 is 14 amino acids long. The germline V and J ends were trimmed by 7 bases and 4 bases, with 13 bases remaining between them. CDR3 region: CASTLTAINEKLFF. In nucleotides, the CDR3 is TGTGCCAGCACCCTGACAGCTATTAATGAAAAACTGTTTTTT.

V is TRBV4-1 and J is TRBJ2-1; the match to TRBD2 covers 8 bases. Per the germline V gene, CDR1 is MGHRA and CDR2 is YSYEKL. Trimming at V came to 1 base and at J to 0 bases, leaving 2 bases not matched to a gene. This CDR3 region has 16 residues. CDR3 sequence (DNA): TGCGCCAGCAGCCAAGTGGCGGGAGGCTCCTACAATGAGCAGTTCTTC. It encodes CASSQVAGGSYNEQFF.

This clone was seen only once. For the CDR3, the DNA is TGTGCCAGCAGTTCGAGGACAGGGCAGGACATTCAGTACTTC. It codes for CASSSRTGQDIQYF. This chain joins TRBV6-6 and TRBJ2-4, with 8 positions matching TRBD1. CDR1 is MNHNY and CDR2 is SVGAGI in the germline V gene (reference sequence). V lost 4 bases, J lost 8 bases, and 7 bases stayed unmatched. This CDR3 is built from 14 residues.

The chain carries TRBV10-3 and TRBJ2-7; 8 bases agree with TRBD1. The germline CDR1 and CDR2 sequences are ENHRY and SYGVKD. The CDR3 is made up of 16 amino acids. V dropped 4 bases and J dropped 0; count of bases not matched to a gene: 8. CDR3: CAISVPGQAFSYEQYF. The DNA for the CDR3 is TGTGCCATCAGTGTACCGGGACAGGCCTTCTCCTACGAGCAGTACTTC.

The CDR3 loop reads CASRLAGEAIETQYF. CDR3 DNA sequence: TGTGCCAGCAGGCTAGCGGGAGAGGCGATAGAGACCCAGTACTTC. This chain joins TRBV2 and TRBJ2-5; 10 bases match TRBD2. CDR1 and CDR2 (germline): SNHLY, FYNNEI. The CDR3 length is 15 residues. V lost 6 bases, J lost 4 bases, and 8 bases stayed unmatched.

The chain is built from TRBV25-1 and TRBJ2-7, with 8 bases fitting TRBD2. V shed 5 bases, J shed 0 bases, and the junction held 0 bases outside the gene matches. There are 13 residues in the CDR3. From germline, CDR1 is MGHDK and CDR2 SYGVNS. The CDR3 nucleotides are TGTGCCAGCAGTCTAGCGGGCTCCTACGAGCAGTACTTC. Translated, it gives CASSLAGSYEQYF.

The chain links TRBV27 to TRBJ2-7; 10 bases are shared with TRBD2. The ends lost 5 bases at V and 7 bases at J; junction bases unmatched: 11. The CDR3 spans 15 residues. Germline CDR1 is MNHEY and CDR2 is SMNVEV (reference sequence). This CDR3 reads CASSPAAGGPWEQYF. DNA for the CDR3: TGTGCCAGCAGTCCAGCAGCGGGAGGGCCCTGGGAGCAGTACTTC.

This chain uses TRBV9 with TRBJ2-1; weak D call: TRBD2 (5 bases). Per the germline V gene, CDR1 is SGDLS and CDR2 is YYNGEE. The length of the CDR3 is 16 residues. V was shortened by 3 bases and J by 0 bases, with 13 bases between the two germline ends. CDR3 DNA sequence: TGTGCCAGCAGCGCGATCCTGGGGAGCTCCTACAATGAGCAGTTCTTC. Translating gives CASSAILGSSYNEQFF.

This chain joins TRBV27 and TRBJ2-7; D perhaps matches TRBD1 (6 bases). Germline V gene lookup returns CDR1 MNHEY and CDR2 SMNVEV (reference sequence). This CDR3 is built from 17 residues. V shed 6 bases and J shed 5 bases, with 26 bases lying between them. CDR3 sequence: CASRPYLVLQGRDEQYF. The CDR3 bases are TGTGCCAGCAGACCCTACCTGGTCCTACAGGGTAGGGACGAGCAGTACTTC.

The chain employs TRBV5-6 and TRBJ2-1; 10 bases are shared with TRBD1. After removal of 3 bases from V and 6 bases from J, the junction contained 6 bases not matched to a gene. The CDR3 sequence is 15 residues long. Germline V gives CDR1 SGHDT, CDR2 YYEEEE. Here the CDR3 reads CASSSAGTGVNEQFF. CDR3 nucleotide sequence: TGTGCCAGCAGCTCGGCCGGGACAGGGGTCAATGAGCAGTTCTTC.

V is TRBV29-1 and J is TRBJ2-7; 11 bases are a match to TRBD2. V lost 2 bases, J lost 4 bases, and 1 base stayed unmatched. The germline V gene has CDR1 SQVTM and CDR2 ANQGSEA. The CDR3 contains 13 residues. Here the CDR3 reads CSVETSGSYEQYF. CDR3 nucleotide sequence: TGCAGCGTTGAAACTAGCGGGAGTTACGAGCAGTACTTC.

The rearrangement links TRBV19 to TRBJ2-7; TRBD2 aligns across 11 bases. The CDR3 contains 15 residues. The ends lost 5 bases at V and 3 bases at J; junction bases unmatched: 6. Germline V gene lookup returns CDR1 LNHDA and CDR2 SQIVND (reference sequence). CDR3 region: CASSAPSGRFYEQYF. CDR3 nucleotides: TGTGCCAGTAGTGCCCCTAGCGGGAGGTTCTACGAGCAGTACTTC.

The chain links TRBV5-4 to TRBJ2-1, with TRBD2 identical over 11 bases. The CDR3 consists of 14 residues. Germline CDR1 SGHNT, CDR2 YYREEE (reference sequence). The V and J ends lost 4 bases and 6 bases, in that order; junction bases with no gene match: 3. The CDR3 sequence is CASSGLAGLNEQFF. In nucleotides, the CDR3 is TGTGCCAGCAGCGGACTAGCGGGTCTCAATGAGCAGTTCTTC.

V is TRBV4-2 and J is TRBJ1-5; a weak D match, TRBD1 (5 bases). The V gene lost 3 bases and the J gene lost 4 bases, with 13 bases spanning the gap. The CDR3 is 15 residues long. The germline V gene encodes CDR1 LGHNA and CDR2 YNFKEQ. Here the CDR3 reads CASSHGHRGNQPQHF. Written as DNA, the CDR3 is TGTGCCAGCAGCCATGGACATCGGGGGAATCAGCCCCAGCATTTT.

V and J are TRBV4-1 and TRBJ2-5; possible D gene TRBD2, 5 bases. The CDR3 is 14 amino acids. CDR1 is MGHRA and CDR2 is YSYEKL in the germline V gene. The V end lost 1 base, the J end lost 5 bases, and 11 bases lay between the germline ends. CDR3 sequence: CASSQVRELETQYF. The DNA of the CDR3 is TGCGCCAGCAGCCAAGTCCGGGAACTGGAGACCCAGTACTTC.

J is TRBJ2-1 and V is TRBV4-3; D unclear. CDR3 length: 17 amino acids. Per the germline V gene, CDR1 is LGHNA and CDR2 is YSLEER. Between the trimmed V and J ends, which lost 1 base and 3 bases, there was a span of 16 bases. Here the CDR3 DNA reads TGCGCCAGCAGCCAAGTACGAATAACCAACTTCTACAATGAGCAGTTCTTC. Amino acids: CASSQVRITNFYNEQFF.

This sequence joins TRBV19 and TRBJ2-7, with D perhaps TRBD2 (6 bases). CDR3 length: 14 amino acids. Germline V gives CDR1 LNHDA, CDR2 SQIVND (reference sequence). Trimming took 5 bases from V and 0 from J, leaving 11 bases between them. The CDR3 region is CASSFRDFSYEQYF. In DNA form, the CDR3 reads TGTGCCAGTAGTTTCCGGGACTTCTCCTACGAGCAGTACTTC.

This chain joins TRBV9 and TRBJ2-1; tentatively, D is TRBD2 (5 bases). Germline-derived CDR1 and CDR2 are SGDLS and YYNGEE. This CDR3 spans 13 amino acids. V was pared by 0 bases and J by 8 bases, with 9 bases between. CDR3 amino acids: CASSVGTRDEQFF. The CDR3 nucleotides read TGTGCCAGCAGCGTAGGTACTAGAGATGAGCAGTTCTTC.